Below are 25 T cell receptor beta chains sequenced from a single sample in a study of human T cells and chemical hapten exposure. Time point reported: patch test 3, about 24 weeks after DPC sensitization. Regarding treatment: therapeutic diphenylcyclopropenone sensitization with weekly scalp DPC. TCRdb reprocessed the RACE reads via MiXCR and lists one record per CDR3 protein. The sample shows about 190,000 distinct CDR3 sequences, 20% to 25% of them seen only once. This sample comprised whole blood, obtained in connection with sensitization to the hapten diphenylcyclopropenone (DPC). All receptors come from a woman aged 40 to 55 with alopecia areata. Some clones in this sample may be carry-over from other donors' samples.

The CDR3 sequence: CASSQGRLVVGTDTQYF. The CDR3 DNA is TGCGCCAGCAGCCAAGGAAGGCTGGTTGTTGGCACAGATACGCAGTATTTT. The genes are TRBV4-1 and TRBJ2-3; D not resolved. Looked up from germline, CDR1 is MGHRA and CDR2 is YSYEKL. V lost 1 base, J lost 1 base, and 15 bases lay in between. This CDR3 has 17 residues.

The gene calls are TRBV11-1 and TRBJ2-1; the D is unclear. With 5 bases removed from V and 2 bases from J, the gap between germline ends came to 4 bases. The CDR3 length is 12 residues. The germline CDR1 and CDR2 sequences are SGHAT and FQDESV (reference sequence). The CDR3 DNA is TGTGCCAGCAGCAATCCCTACAATGAGCAGTTCTTC. Translated, it gives CASSNPYNEQFF.

The chain recombines TRBV4-3 with TRBJ1-5, with D unresolved. The CDR3 has 13 residues. Germline CDR1 is LGHNA and CDR2 is YSLEER. Trimming stripped 0 bases from V and 5 bases from J, with 5 bases between. CDR3 in amino acids: CASSQDPYQPQHF. The DNA for the CDR3 is TGCGCCAGCAGCCAAGATCCCTATCAGCCCCAGCATTTT.

There are many counts of this clonotype. The chain has TRBV9 and TRBJ1-5; possible D gene TRBD1, 5 bases. The CDR3 covers 15 residues. Trimming took off 0 bases at V and 2 bases at J, with 9 bases between the two ends. Germline CDR1 SGDLS, CDR2 YYNGEE. Here the CDR3 DNA reads TGTGCCAGCAGCGTAGGGGGCAGCGGCAATCAGCCCCAGCATTTT. Translating it yields CASSVGGSGNQPQHF.

The genes are TRBV28 and TRBJ2-1; no clear D. Germline V gene data show CDR1 as MDHEN and CDR2 as SYDVKM. Trimming cost V 6 bases and J 0 bases, with 6 bases left between them. This CDR3 is 13 amino acids long. CDR3 sequence: CASRRSSYNEQFF. CDR3 DNA sequence: TGTGCCAGCAGACGAAGCTCCTACAATGAGCAGTTCTTC.

This rearrangement joins TRBV6-1 to TRBJ2-7; 9 bases map to TRBD2. CDR3 length: 19 amino acids. The V gene's germline CDR1 is MNHNS and CDR2 SASEGT. Trimming cost V 4 bases and J 9 bases; bases outside gene matches: 25. CDR3 nucleotides: TGTGCCAGCAGTGTCGTGCCAGGATGGCCTAGCGGGACCCCGTCCTGGCAGTACTTC. Translated: CASSVVPGWPSGTPSWQYF.

This clonotype was found many times. This chain connects TRBV28 to TRBJ1-4; D unresolved. Between the trimmed V and J ends, which lost 1 base and 4 bases, there was a span of 10 bases. The CDR3 covers 15 residues. From germline, CDR1 is MDHEN and CDR2 SYDVKM. CDR3 sequence (DNA): TGTGCCAGCAGTTTATCCGGCAGAAATAATGAAAAACTGTTTTTT. Its translation: CASSLSGRNNEKLFF.

This clonotype was counted only a few times. The V call is TRBV6-2 or TRBV6-3, the J call TRBJ2-7; the D call may be TRBD1 or TRBD2 (5 bases each). Germline CDR1 MNHEY, CDR2 SVGEGT. V lost 4 bases and J 4 bases, leaving 17 bases between the germline ends. The CDR3 length is 15 residues. The CDR3: CASSLTGTAPYEQYF. The CDR3 DNA follows: TGTGCCAGCAGTTTGACCGGGACGGCACCTTACGAGCAGTACTTC.

CDR3 amino acids: CASSLRPLNTEAFF. CDR3 in DNA: TGCGCCAGCAGCTTGCGTCCGCTGAACACTGAAGCTTTCTTT. The chain employs TRBV5-1 and TRBJ1-1, with D uncertain. This CDR3 has 14 amino acids. Trimming left V 1 base short and J 0 bases short, with 7 bases between. Germline CDR1 is SGHRS and CDR2 is YFSETQ.

The V gene is TRBV2, the J gene TRBJ1-1; D is possibly TRBD1 (5 bases). Per the germline V gene, CDR1 is SNHLY and CDR2 is FYNNEI. CDR3 length equals 13 residues. The V end was cut by 6 bases, the J end by 0 bases, with 8 bases between. The CDR3: CASSGALNTEAFF. In DNA, the CDR3 is TGTGCCAGCAGCGGGGCCCTGAACACTGAAGCTTTCTTT. The variable domain in full, completed from reference TRBV2 and TRBJ1-1, reads EPEVTQTPSHQVTQMGQEVILRCVPISNHLYFYWYRQILGQKVEFLVSFYNNEISEKSEIFDDQFSVERPDGSNFTLKIRSTKLEDSAMYFCASSGALNTEAFFGQGTRLTVV.

The rearrangement uses TRBV7-2 and TRBJ2-5; 10 bases are shared with TRBD1. Trimming cost V 7 bases and J 3 bases; bases outside gene matches: 8. This CDR3 region has 15 residues. Germline CDR1 and CDR2: SGHTA and FQGNSA. CDR3 region: CASIRTGGFEETQYF. CDR3 DNA sequence: TGTGCCAGCATCCGGACAGGGGGATTTGAAGAGACCCAGTACTTC. The complete variable domain, with remaining parts taken from reference TRBV7-2 and TRBJ2-5, reads GAGVSQSPSNKVTEKGKDVELRCDPISGHTALYWYRQSLGQGLEFLIYFQGNSAPDKSGLPSDRFSAERTGGSVSTLTIQRTQQEDSAVYLCASIRTGGFEETQYFGPGTRLLVL.

In this sample, this clonotype turned up once. The rearrangement joins TRBV20-1 to TRBJ2-7; perhaps TRBD1 as D (5 bases). In germline, CDR1 is DFQATT, CDR2 SNEGSKA (reference sequence). V was shortened by 1 base and J by 10 bases, with 11 bases between the two germline ends. CDR3 length: 11 residues. The CDR3 loop reads CSARGPTDQYF. In DNA form, the CDR3 reads TGCAGTGCTAGAGGCCCGACAGACCAGTACTTC.

V is TRBV7-8 and J is TRBJ2-1; a possible D gene is TRBD2 (6 bases). The CDR3 contains 16 residues. CDR1 and CDR2 from the germline V gene are SGHVS and FQNEAQ. The V end lost 0 bases, the J end lost 3 bases, and 12 bases lay between the germline ends. The CDR3 bases are TGTGCCAGCAGCTTAGCTAGGCTAGCGAACTACAATGAGCAGTTCTTC. Protein: CASSLARLANYNEQFF.

V gene TRBV14 combines with J gene TRBJ1-1, with D uncertain. V was pared by 1 base and J by 0 bases, with 9 bases between. This CDR3 spans 15 amino acids. Looked up from germline, CDR1 is SGHDN and CDR2 is FVKESK. CDR3 sequence: CASSQAGALNTEAFF. In DNA form, the CDR3 reads TGTGCCAGCAGCCAAGCAGGCGCCCTGAACACTGAAGCTTTCTTT. Based on the CDR3 plus reference TRBV14 and TRBJ1-1, the full variable domain is EAGVTQFPSHSVIEKGQTVTLRCDPISGHDNLYWYRRVMGKEIKFLLHFVKESKQDESGMPNNRFLAERTGGTYSTLKVQPAELEDSGVYFCASSQAGALNTEAFFGQGTRLTVV.

The V call is TRBV12-3 or TRBV12-4, the J call TRBJ2-1, with D unclear. V lost 4 bases and J lost 5, with 9 bases in between. The CDR3 is 13 residues long. The CDR3 protein is CASSSRWDNEQFF. CDR3 nucleotides: TGTGCCAGCAGTTCCCGTTGGGACAATGAGCAGTTCTTC.

The V gene is TRBV10-3, the J gene TRBJ2-3; D tentatively fits TRBD1 or TRBD2 (6 bases each). The CDR3 runs to 14 residues. V was shortened by 0 bases and J by 4 bases, with 8 bases between the two germline ends. CDR1 ENHRY and CDR2 SYGVKD come from the germline V gene. DNA of the CDR3: TGTGCCATCAGTGAGTCGGGGGGCGCAGATACGCAGTATTTT. Its translation is CAISESGGADTQYF.

A word on this clonotype: A read error may explain this, as a much larger clone is one base away. The chain combines TRBV27 with TRBJ2-7, with 7 nucleotides matching TRBD1. Germline CDR1 is MNHEY and CDR2 is SMNVEV (reference sequence). The CDR3 extends over 13 amino acids. In DNA, the CDR3 is TGTGCCAGCAGAGGGACAGCATCCTACGAGCAGAACTTC. It is translated as CASRGTASYEQNF.

This clonotype came up a few times. The chain uses TRBV5-1 and TRBJ2-7; D gene uncertain. This CDR3 contains 13 residues. Germline lookup yields CDR1 SGHRS and CDR2 YFSETQ. V gave up 0 bases and J gave up 5 bases, with 9 bases separating them. The CDR3 is CASSLGIMNEQYF. The DNA for the CDR3 is TGCGCCAGCAGCTTGGGGATTATGAACGAGCAGTACTTC.

This chain uses TRBV29-1 with TRBJ2-3; 10 bases line up with TRBD2. J lost 1 base, V lost 7 bases, and 8 bases had no gene match. The germline gives CDR1 SQVTM, CDR2 ANQGSEA. The CDR3 length is 15 residues. CDR3 bases: TGCAGCGGACAGTCGCTAGCGGGAGGCACAGATACGCAGTATTTT. Translating it yields CSGQSLAGGTDTQYF.

This clonotype was seen a few times. The chain joins TRBV20-1 to TRBJ2-3, with D hard to call. Trimming left V 7 bases short and J 4 bases short, with 9 bases between. Germline values: CDR1 DFQATT, CDR2 SNEGSKA (reference sequence). This CDR3 comprises 11 residues. CDR3 DNA sequence: TGCAGTGTGAGTGAGGCAGATACGCAGTATTTT. Its protein product is CSVSEADTQYF.

This sequence joins TRBV2 and TRBJ2-7; 7 bases agree with TRBD1. V trimming: 3 bases; J trimming: 2 bases; junction bases outside the gene matches: 7. The germline V gene encodes CDR1 SNHLY and CDR2 FYNNEI. This CDR3 is built from 15 residues. In nucleotides, the CDR3 is TGTGCCAGCAGTGAGAAACCGGGACAGCCCTACGAGCAGTACTTC. It specifies CASSEKPGQPYEQYF.

The chain links TRBV28 to TRBJ2-7; 9 bases fit TRBD1. The germline V gene has CDR1 MDHEN and CDR2 SYDVKM. The CDR3 extends over 17 amino acids. J lost 4 bases, V lost 4 bases, and 14 bases had no gene match. CDR3 sequence: CASSSLRGQGGLYEQYF. As DNA, the CDR3 is TGTGCCAGCAGTTCCCTGCGGGGACAGGGAGGTTTATACGAGCAGTACTTC.

This clonotype was counted between two and nine times. The chain carries TRBV7-9 and TRBJ1-2; D may be TRBD1 (5 bases). With 4 bases removed from V and 6 bases from J, the gap between germline ends came to 18 bases. The CDR3 runs to 15 residues. Germline loops: CDR1 SEHNR, CDR2 FQNEAQ (reference sequence). The CDR3 reads CASSSITDTLNGYTF. Written as DNA, the CDR3 is TGTGCCAGCAGCTCAATAACGGACACCTTGAATGGCTACACCTTC. Filled out from reference TRBV7-9 and TRBJ1-2, the complete variable domain reads DTGVSQNPRHKITKRGQNVTFRCDPISEHNRLYWYRQTLGQGPEFLTYFQNEAQLEKSRLLSDRFSAERPKGSFSTLEIQRTEQGDSAMYLCASSSITDTLNGYTFGSGTRLTVV.

The chain couples TRBV6-6 to TRBJ1-4, with TRBD1 matching over 8 bases. Germline V CDR1 and CDR2: MNHNY, SVGAGI (reference sequence). CDR3 size: 15 residues. With V trimmed by 1 base and J by 6 bases, 4 bases remained unmatched. CDR3 region: CASSYLDRVHEKLFF. DNA for the CDR3: TGTGCCAGCAGTTACTTGGACAGGGTACATGAAAAACTGTTTTTT.

The chain couples TRBV7-2 to TRBJ2-4; 10 bases line up with TRBD1. After removal of 3 bases from V and 0 bases from J, the junction contained 2 bases not matched to a gene. CDR1 and CDR2 from the germline V gene are SGHTA and FQGNSA. CDR3 length: 16 residues. CDR3 sequence (DNA): TGTGCCAGCAGCTTGACAGGGGGCCTAGCCAAAAACATTCAGTACTTC. Translating it yields CASSLTGGLAKNIQYF.